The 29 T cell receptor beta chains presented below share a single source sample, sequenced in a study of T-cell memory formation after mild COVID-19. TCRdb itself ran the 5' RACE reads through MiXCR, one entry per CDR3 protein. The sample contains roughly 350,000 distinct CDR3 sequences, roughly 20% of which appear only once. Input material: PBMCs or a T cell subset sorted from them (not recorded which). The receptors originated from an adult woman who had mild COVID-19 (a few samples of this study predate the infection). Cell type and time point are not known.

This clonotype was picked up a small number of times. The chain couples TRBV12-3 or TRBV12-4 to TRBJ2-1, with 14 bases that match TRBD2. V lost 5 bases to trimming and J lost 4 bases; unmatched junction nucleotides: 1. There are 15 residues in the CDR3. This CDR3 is CASSRTSGRYNEQFF. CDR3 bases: TGTGCCAGCAGTAGGACTAGCGGGAGGTACAATGAGCAGTTCTTC.

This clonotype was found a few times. CDR3 amino acids: CASSPPGFPRFEAFF. The CDR3 nucleotides read TGTGCCAGCTCACCACCAGGATTCCCGCGGTTTGAAGCTTTCTTT. The chain recombines TRBV18 with TRBJ1-1; D call uncertain. The germline V and J ends were trimmed by 0 bases and 7 bases, with 15 bases remaining between them. Germline-derived CDR1 and CDR2 are KGHSH and LQKENI. The CDR3 is made up of 15 amino acids.

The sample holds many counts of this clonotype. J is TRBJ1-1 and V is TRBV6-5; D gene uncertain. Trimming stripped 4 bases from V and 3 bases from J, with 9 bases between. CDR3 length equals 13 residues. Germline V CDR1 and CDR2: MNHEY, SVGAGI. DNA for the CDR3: TGTGCCAGCAGTTTTAGGGTAGACACTGAAGCTTTCTTT. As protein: CASSFRVDTEAFF.

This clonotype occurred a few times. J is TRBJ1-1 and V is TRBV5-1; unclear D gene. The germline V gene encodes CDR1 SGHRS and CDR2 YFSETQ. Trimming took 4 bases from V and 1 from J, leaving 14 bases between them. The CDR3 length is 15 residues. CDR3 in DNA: TGCGCCAGCAGCGCACCGGGGATGGAGAACACTGAAGCTTTCTTT. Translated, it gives CASSAPGMENTEAFF.

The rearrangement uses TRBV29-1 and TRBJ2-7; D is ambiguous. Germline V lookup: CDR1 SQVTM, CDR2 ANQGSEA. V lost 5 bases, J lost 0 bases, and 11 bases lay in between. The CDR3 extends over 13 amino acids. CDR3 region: CSVSPRNSYEQYF. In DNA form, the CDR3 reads TGCAGCGTTTCTCCCCGTAACTCCTACGAGCAGTACTTC.

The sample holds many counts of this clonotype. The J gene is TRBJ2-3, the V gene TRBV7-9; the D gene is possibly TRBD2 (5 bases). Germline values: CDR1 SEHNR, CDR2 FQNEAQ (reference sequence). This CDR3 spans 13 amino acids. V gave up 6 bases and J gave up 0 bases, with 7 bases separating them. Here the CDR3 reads CASSAGSTDTQYF. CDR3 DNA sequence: TGTGCCAGCAGTGCGGGTAGCACAGATACGCAGTATTTT.

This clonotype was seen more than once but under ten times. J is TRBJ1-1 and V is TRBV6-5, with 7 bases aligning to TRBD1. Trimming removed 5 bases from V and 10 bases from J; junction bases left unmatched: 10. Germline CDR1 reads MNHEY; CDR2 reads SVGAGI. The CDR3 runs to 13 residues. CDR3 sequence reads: CASSQQGTAGAFF. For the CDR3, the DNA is TGTGCCAGCAGTCAACAGGGGACGGCAGGAGCTTTCTTT.

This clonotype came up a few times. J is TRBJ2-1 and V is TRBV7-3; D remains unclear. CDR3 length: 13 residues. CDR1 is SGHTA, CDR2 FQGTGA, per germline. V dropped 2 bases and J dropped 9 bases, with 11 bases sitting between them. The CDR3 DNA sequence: TGTGCCAGCAGCTTATCTTCGGTGGCTGAGCAGTTCTTC. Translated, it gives CASSLSSVAEQFF. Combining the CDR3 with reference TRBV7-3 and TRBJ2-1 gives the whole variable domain GAGVSQTPSNKVTEKGKYVELRCDPISGHTALYWYRQSLGQGPEFLIYFQGTGAADDSGLPNDRFFAVRPEGSVSTLKIQRTERGDSAVYLCASSLSSVAEQFFGPGTRLTVL.

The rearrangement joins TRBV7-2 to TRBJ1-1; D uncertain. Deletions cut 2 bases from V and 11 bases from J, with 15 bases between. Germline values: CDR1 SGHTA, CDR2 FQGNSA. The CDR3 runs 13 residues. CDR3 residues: CASSLPVPGFAFF. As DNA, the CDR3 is TGTGCCAGCAGCTTACCGGTACCGGGGTTTGCTTTCTTT.

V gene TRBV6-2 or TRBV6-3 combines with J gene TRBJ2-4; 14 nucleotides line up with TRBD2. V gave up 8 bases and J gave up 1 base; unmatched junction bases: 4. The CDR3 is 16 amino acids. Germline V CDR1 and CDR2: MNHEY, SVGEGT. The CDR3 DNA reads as TGTGCCAGCGGGACTAGCGGGAGTTCGGCCAAAAACATTCAGTACTTC. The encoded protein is CASGTSGSSAKNIQYF.

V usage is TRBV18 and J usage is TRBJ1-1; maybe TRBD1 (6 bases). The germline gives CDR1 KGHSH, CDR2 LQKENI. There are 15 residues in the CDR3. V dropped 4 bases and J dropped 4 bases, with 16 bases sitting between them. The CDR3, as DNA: TGTGCCAGCTCACTGTACGGGGGCTGGAGCACTGAAGCTTTCTTT. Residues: CASSLYGGWSTEAFF.

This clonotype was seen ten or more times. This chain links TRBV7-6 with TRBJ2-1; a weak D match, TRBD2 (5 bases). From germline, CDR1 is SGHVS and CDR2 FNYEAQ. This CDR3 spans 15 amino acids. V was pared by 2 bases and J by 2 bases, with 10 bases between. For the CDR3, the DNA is TGTGCCAGCAGCTTACTCGGAGGCCCCTACAATGAGCAGTTCTTC. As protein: CASSLLGGPYNEQFF.

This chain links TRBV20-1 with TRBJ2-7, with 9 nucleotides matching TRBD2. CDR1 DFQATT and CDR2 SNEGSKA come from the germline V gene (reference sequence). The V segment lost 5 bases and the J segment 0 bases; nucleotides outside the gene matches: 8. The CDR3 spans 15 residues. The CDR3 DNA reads TGCAGTGCTTGGCGCCCTAGCGGGATCTCCTACGAGCAGTACTTC. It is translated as CSAWRPSGISYEQYF.

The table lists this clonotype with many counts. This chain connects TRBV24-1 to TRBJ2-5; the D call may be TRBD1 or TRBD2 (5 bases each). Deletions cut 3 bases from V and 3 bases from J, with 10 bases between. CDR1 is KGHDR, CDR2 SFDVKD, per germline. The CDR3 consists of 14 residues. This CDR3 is CATSDPRGEETQYF. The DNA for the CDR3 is TGTGCCACCAGTGATCCGAGAGGGGAAGAGACCCAGTACTTC.

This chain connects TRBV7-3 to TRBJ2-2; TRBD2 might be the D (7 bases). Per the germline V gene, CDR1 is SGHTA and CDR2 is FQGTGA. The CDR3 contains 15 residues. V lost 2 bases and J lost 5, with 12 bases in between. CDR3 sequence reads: CASSLFAGATGELFF. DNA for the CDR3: TGTGCCAGCAGCTTATTTGCGGGGGCAACCGGGGAGCTGTTTTTT.

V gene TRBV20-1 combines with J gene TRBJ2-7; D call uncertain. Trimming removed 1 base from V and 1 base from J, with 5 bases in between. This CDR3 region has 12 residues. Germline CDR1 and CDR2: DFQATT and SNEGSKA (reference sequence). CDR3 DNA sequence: TGCAGTGCTAGAGGCCGGTCCTACGAGCAGTACTTC. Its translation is CSARGRSYEQYF.

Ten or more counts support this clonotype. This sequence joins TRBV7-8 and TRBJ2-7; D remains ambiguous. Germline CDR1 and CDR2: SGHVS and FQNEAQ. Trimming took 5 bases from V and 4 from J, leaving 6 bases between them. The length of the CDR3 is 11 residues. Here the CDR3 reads CASSPMYEQYF. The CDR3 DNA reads TGTGCCAGCAGCCCAATGTACGAGCAGTACTTC.

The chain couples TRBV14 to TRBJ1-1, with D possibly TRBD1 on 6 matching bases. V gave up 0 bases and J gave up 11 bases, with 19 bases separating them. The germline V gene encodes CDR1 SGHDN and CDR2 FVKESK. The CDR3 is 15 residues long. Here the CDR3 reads CASSQDYTGYLGAFF. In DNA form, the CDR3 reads TGTGCCAGCAGCCAAGATTACACAGGGTATCTTGGGGCTTTCTTT. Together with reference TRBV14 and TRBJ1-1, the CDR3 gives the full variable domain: EAGVTQFPSHSVIEKGQTVTLRCDPISGHDNLYWYRRVMGKEIKFLLHFVKESKQDESGMPNNRFLAERTGGTYSTLKVQPAELEDSGVYFCASSQDYTGYLGAFFGQGTRLTVV.

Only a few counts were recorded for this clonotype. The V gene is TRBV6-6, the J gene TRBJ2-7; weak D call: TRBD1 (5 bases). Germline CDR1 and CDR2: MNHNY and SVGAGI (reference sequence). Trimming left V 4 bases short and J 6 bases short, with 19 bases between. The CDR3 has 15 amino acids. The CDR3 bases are TGTGCCAGCAGTTCCCTCACAGGCGGTATGGGCGAGCAGTACTTC. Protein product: CASSSLTGGMGEQYF.

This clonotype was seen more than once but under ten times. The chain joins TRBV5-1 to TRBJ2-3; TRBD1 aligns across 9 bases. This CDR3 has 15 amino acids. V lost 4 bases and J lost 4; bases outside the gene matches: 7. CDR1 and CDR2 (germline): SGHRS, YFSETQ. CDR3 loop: CASSPGQGQSDTQYF. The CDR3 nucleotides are TGCGCCAGCAGCCCGGGACAGGGACAATCAGATACGCAGTATTTT.

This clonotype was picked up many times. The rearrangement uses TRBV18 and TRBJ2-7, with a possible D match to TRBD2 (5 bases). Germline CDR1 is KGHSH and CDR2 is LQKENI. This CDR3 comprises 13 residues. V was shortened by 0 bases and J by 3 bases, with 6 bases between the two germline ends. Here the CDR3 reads CASSPPGGYEQYF. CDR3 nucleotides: TGTGCCAGCTCACCACCAGGAGGCTACGAGCAGTACTTC.

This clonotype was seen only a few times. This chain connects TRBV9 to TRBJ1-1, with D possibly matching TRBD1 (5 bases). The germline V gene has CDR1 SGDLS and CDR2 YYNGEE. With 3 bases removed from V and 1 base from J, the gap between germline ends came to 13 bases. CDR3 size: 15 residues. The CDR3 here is CASSAGASSNTEAFF. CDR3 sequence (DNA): TGTGCCAGCAGCGCCGGGGCCTCCTCGAACACTGAAGCTTTCTTT.

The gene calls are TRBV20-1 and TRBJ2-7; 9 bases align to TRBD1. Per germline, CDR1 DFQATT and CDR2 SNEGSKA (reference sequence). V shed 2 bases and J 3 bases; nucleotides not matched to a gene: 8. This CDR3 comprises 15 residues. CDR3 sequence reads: CSARTGTGQNYEQYF. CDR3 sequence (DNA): TGCAGTGCTAGAACCGGGACAGGGCAGAACTACGAGCAGTACTTC.

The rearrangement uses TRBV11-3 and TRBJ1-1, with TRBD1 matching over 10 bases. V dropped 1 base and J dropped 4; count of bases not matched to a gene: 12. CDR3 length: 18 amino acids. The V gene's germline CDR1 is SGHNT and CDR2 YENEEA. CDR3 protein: CASSLAPGQGSIFTEAFF. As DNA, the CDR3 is TGTGCCAGCAGCTTAGCCCCGGGACAGGGGAGTATATTCACTGAAGCTTTCTTT. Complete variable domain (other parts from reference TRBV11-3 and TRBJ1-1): EAGVVQSPRYKIIEKKQPVAFWCNPISGHNTLYWYLQNLGQGPELLIRYENEEAVDDSQLPKDRFSAERLKGVDSTLKIQPAELGDSAVYLCASSLAPGQGSIFTEAFFGQGTRLTVV.

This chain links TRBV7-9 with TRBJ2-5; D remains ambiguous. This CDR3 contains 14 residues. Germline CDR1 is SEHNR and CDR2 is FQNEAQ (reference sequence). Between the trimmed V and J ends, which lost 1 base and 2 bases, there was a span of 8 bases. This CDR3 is CASSLEAGQETQYF. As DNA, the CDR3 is TGTGCCAGCAGCTTAGAAGCTGGGCAAGAGACCCAGTACTTC. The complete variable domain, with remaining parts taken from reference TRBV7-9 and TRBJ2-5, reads DTGVSQNPRHKITKRGQNVTFRCDPISEHNRLYWYRQTLGQGPEFLTYFQNEAQLEKSRLLSDRFSAERPKGSFSTLEIQRTEQGDSAMYLCASSLEAGQETQYFGPGTRLLVL.

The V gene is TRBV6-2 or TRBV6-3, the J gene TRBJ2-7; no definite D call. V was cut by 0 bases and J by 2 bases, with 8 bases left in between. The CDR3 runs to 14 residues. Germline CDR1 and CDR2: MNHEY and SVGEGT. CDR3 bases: TGTGCCAGCAGTTACTCTGGTCAGACCTACGAGCAGTACTTC. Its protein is CASSYSGQTYEQYF.

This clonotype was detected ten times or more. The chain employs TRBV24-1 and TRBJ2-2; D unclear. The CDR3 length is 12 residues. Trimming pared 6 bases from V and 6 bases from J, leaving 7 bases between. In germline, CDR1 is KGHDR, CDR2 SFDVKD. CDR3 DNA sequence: TGTGCCACCAGTAGGCTTTCCGGGGAGCTGTTTTTT. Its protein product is CATSRLSGELFF.

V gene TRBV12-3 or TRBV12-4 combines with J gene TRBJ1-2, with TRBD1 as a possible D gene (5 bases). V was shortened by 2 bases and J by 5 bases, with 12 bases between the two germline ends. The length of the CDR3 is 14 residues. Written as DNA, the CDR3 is TGTGCCAGCAGTTTAAGAGGGGTGGGATATGGCTACACCTTC. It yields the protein CASSLRGVGYGYTF.

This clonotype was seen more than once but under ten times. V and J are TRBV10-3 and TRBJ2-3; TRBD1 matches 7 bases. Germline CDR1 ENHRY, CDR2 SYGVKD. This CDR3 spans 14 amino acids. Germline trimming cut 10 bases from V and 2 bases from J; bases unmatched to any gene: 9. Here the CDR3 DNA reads TGTGCCACCAGGGGGAAGTCACACACAGATACGCAGTATTTT. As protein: CATRGKSHTDTQYF.